This T cell receptor (beta chain) was found in a study of blood T cells in healthy people across ages. Study results and limitations: Aged donors had fewer naive CD4+ cells and lower diversity than long-lived donors.

Remarks on this clonotype: Antigen specificity is unknown.

Germline CDR1 and CDR2: MNHEY and SMNVEV (reference sequence). V lost 10 bases and J lost 3, with 16 bases in between. The CDR3 sequence is 14 residues long. PBMCs numbering at least 7 million were isolated per sample. It was with a sample-barcoded 5' primer and a J-beta primer mix that a second PCR of roughly 6 to 12 cycles was run. A 12-random-nucleotide template-switch adaptor tagged each cDNA molecule. TCRdb ran MiXCR on the 5' RACE reads and lists one entry per CDR3 protein. The data show under 800,000 distinct CDR3 sequences, roughly 41% seen once. The TCR originated in an older woman in good health. The specimen sequenced was blood. The V call is TRBV27, the J call TRBJ2-4; TRBD2 is a possible D gene (6 bases). DNA of the CDR3: TGTGCCACCACCGGAGGGGACCTCAAAAACATTCAGTACTTC. This translates into CATTGGDLKNIQYF.